This T cell receptor (beta chain) derives from a study of shared clonotypes between healthy human individuals. Profiled with immunoSEQ multiplex PCR; TCRdb holds only in-frame clones, not every one. Here the sample spans 2 million to 2.5 million clones, about 94% being singletons. This sequence was found in a young man in good health. Sequencing used naive CD4+ T cells sorted from blood. As for subset: CD45RA+ positively selected.

As DNA, the CDR3 is TGTGCCAGCAGCTTGGGGACTGCCCGCTCTGGAAACACCATATATTTT. The encoded protein is CASSLGTARSGNTIYF. V gene TRBV5-6 combines with J gene TRBJ1-3; D is undetermined. CDR1 and CDR2 from the germline V gene are SGHDT and YYEEEE. This CDR3 has 16 amino acids. V was trimmed by 0 bases and J by 0 bases, leaving 10 bases between them.